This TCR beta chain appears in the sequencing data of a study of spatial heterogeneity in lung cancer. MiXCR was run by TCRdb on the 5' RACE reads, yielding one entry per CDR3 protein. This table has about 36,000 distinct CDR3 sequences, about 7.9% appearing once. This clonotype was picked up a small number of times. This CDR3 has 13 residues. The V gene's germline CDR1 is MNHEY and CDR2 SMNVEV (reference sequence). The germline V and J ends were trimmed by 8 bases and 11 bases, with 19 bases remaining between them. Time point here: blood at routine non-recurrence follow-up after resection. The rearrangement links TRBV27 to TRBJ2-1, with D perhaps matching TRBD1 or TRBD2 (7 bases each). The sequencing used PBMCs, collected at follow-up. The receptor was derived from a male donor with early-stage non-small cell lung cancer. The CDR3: CASSGGEVMKQFF. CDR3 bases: TGTGCCAGCTCAGGGGGGGAGGTTATGAAGCAGTTCTTC.